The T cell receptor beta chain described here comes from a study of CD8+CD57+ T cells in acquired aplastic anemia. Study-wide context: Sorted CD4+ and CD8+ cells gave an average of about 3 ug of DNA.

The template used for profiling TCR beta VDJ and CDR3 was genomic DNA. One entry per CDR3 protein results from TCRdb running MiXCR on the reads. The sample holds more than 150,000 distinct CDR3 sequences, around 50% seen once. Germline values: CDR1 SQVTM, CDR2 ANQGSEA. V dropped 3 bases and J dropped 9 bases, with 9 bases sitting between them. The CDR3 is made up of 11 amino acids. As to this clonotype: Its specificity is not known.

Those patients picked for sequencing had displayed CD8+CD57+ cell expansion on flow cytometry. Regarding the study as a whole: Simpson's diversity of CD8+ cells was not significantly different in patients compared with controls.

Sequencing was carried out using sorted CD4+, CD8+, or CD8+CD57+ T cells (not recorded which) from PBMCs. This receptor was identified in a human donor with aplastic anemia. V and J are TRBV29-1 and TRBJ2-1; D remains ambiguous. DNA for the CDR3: TGCAGCGTTGACGGGCTACCTGAGCAGTTCTTC. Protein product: CSVDGLPEQFF.